Each of the 14 T cell receptor beta chains below was sequenced from the same sample in a study of blood T cell repertoires in COVID-19. TCRdb's table, derived via immunoSEQ multiplex PCR, lists solely in-frame clones and lacks some. The sample includes 150,000 or so clones, approximately 86% seen only once; the top ten take roughly 1.4%. The sequenced sample consisted of peripheral blood. The receptors originated from a woman aged 55-69 years with acute or convalescent COVID-19.

This clone was recorded once. The V call is TRBV28, the J call TRBJ2-5; 10 nucleotides match TRBD2. Germline CDR1 is MDHEN and CDR2 is SYDVKM. This CDR3 region has 17 residues. The ends lost 3 bases at V and 7 bases at J; junction bases unmatched: 14. CDR3 sequence: CASSLSGSGGARRTQYF. The DNA of the CDR3 is TGTGCCAGCAGTTTGTCCGGCAGCGGGGGGGCCCGGAGGACCCAGTACTTC.

The rearrangement joins TRBV7-3 to TRBJ2-1; no clear D. With 3 bases removed from V and 0 bases from J, the gap between germline ends came to 9 bases. This CDR3 has 15 amino acids. Per the germline V gene, CDR1 is SGHTA and CDR2 is FQGTGA. Written as DNA, the CDR3 is TGTGCCAGCAGCTTGGGCGAAAGCTCCTACAATGAGCAGTTCTTC. Protein: CASSLGESSYNEQFF.

The rearrangement uses TRBV9 and TRBJ1-3; no clear D. The germline V and J ends were trimmed by 4 bases and 4 bases, with 9 bases remaining between them. The length of the CDR3 is 13 residues. Per germline, CDR1 SGDLS and CDR2 YYNGEE. The CDR3 region is CASSPRAGNTIYF. DNA for the CDR3: TGTGCCAGCAGCCCGCGGGCGGGAAACACCATATATTTT.

This clone was counted only a few times. The V gene is TRBV13, the J gene TRBJ1-3, with no clear D. V was cut by 1 base and J by 2 bases, with 18 bases left in between. Germline-derived CDR1 and CDR2 are PRHDT and FYEKMQ (reference sequence). The CDR3 is 18 amino acids. CDR3: CASSLDQAGRLPGNTIYF. The CDR3 coding sequence is TGTGCCAGCAGCTTAGATCAGGCAGGCCGTTTACCTGGAAACACCATATATTTT. Variable domain in full (rest from reference TRBV13 and TRBJ1-3): AAGVIQSPRHLIKEKRETATLKCYPIPRHDTVYWYQQGPGQDPQFLISFYEKMQSDKGSIPDRFSAQQFSDYHSELNMSSLELGDSALYFCASSLDQAGRLPGNTIYFGEGSWLTVV.

CDR3 DNA: TGCGCCAGCAGCTTGGTTCTTGGGGCAGGGGGAAACTACGAGCAGTACTTC. This gives the protein CASSLVLGAGGNYEQYF. The chain joins TRBV5-1 to TRBJ2-7; TRBD1 matches at 7 bases. Per germline, CDR1 SGHRS and CDR2 YFSETQ. This CDR3 is built from 17 residues. With V trimmed by 0 bases and J by 3 bases, 12 bases remained unmatched. The complete variable domain, with remaining parts taken from reference TRBV5-1 and TRBJ2-7, reads KAGVTQTPRYLIKTRGQQVTLSCSPISGHRSVSWYQQTPGQGLQFLFEYFSETQRNKGNFPGRFSGRQFSNSRSEMNVSTLELGDSALYLCASSLVLGAGGNYEQYFGPGTRLTVT.

The gene calls are TRBV19 and TRBJ2-5, with TRBD2 as a possible D gene (5 bases). This CDR3 spans 14 amino acids. Germline V gene data show CDR1 as LNHDA and CDR2 as SQIVND (reference sequence). V lost 5 bases and J 4 bases, leaving 14 bases between the germline ends. The CDR3 region is CASSYGAEGETQYF. The CDR3 region has the DNA TGTGCCAGTAGTTACGGAGCCGAGGGAGAGACCCAGTACTTC. The complete variable domain, with remaining parts taken from reference TRBV19 and TRBJ2-5, reads DGGITQSPKYLFRKEGQNVTLSCEQNLNHDAMYWYRQDPGQGLRLIYYSQIVNDFQKGDIAEGYSVSREKKESFPLTVTSAQKNPTAFYLCASSYGAEGETQYFGPGTRLLVL.

This clone turned up a few times. The chain uses TRBV2 and TRBJ1-5; TRBD1 matches at 11 bases. The CDR3 runs to 13 residues. V shed 6 bases and J 7 bases; nucleotides not matched to a gene: 2. Per the germline V gene, CDR1 is SNHLY and CDR2 is FYNNEI. CDR3 loop: CASRDRGRQPQHF. The CDR3 DNA reads TGTGCCAGCAGGGACAGGGGGCGACAGCCCCAGCATTTT.

The table lists this clone with a count of one. The gene calls are TRBV6-5 and TRBJ2-1; TRBD1 aligns across 7 bases. In germline, CDR1 is MNHEY, CDR2 SVGAGI. J was trimmed by 7 bases and V by 6 bases; bases with no gene match: 12. This CDR3 has 15 residues. The CDR3 is CASSAIGQVGNEQFF. The CDR3 DNA reads TGTGCCAGCAGCGCGATAGGACAGGTCGGGAATGAGCAGTTCTTC.

This clone has only one observation. This sequence joins TRBV12-1 and TRBJ1-2; TRBD1 was called by the table and not checked on the DNA. TRBV12-1 is given as a pseudogene. This CDR3 region has 15 residues. The DNA of the CDR3 is TGTGCCAGCAGACAATCGGGACAGACCTCCTATGGCTACACCTTC. It translates to CASRQSGQTSYGYTF.

The V gene is TRBV9, the J gene TRBJ1-3; 9 bases fit TRBD1. The CDR3 covers 16 residues. Germline V gene lookup returns CDR1 SGDLS and CDR2 YYNGEE. V shed 4 bases and J 7 bases; nucleotides not matched to a gene: 12. As DNA, the CDR3 is TGTGCCAGCAGCCCGATGCCGGGACAGGGAATGAACACCATATATTTT. It yields the protein CASSPMPGQGMNTIYF.

A word on this clone: At one end the junction does not follow the germline gene, possibly because of a read error. The chain recombines TRBV7-7 with TRBJ2-2, with a tentative D call TRBD2 (7 bases). The CDR3 contains 15 residues. The germline CDR1 and CDR2 sequences are SSHAT and FNYEAQ (reference sequence). CDR3 amino acids: CASSLGGLVPGELFF. CDR3 sequence (DNA): TGTGCTAGCAGTTTGGGGGGGCTCGTCCCCGGGGAGCTGTTTTTT.

This clone was observed a handful of times. The chain has TRBV7-9 and TRBJ1-6, with 10 bases lining up with TRBD1. V lost 2 bases, J lost 6 bases, and 1 base stayed unmatched. The CDR3 has 15 amino acids. Germline CDR1 and CDR2: SEHNR and FQNEAQ (reference sequence). CDR3 sequence: CASSLRQGANSPLHF. CDR3 sequence (DNA): TGTGCCAGCAGCTTAAGACAGGGGGCTAATTCACCCCTCCACTTT. The variable domain in full, completed from reference TRBV7-9 and TRBJ1-6, reads DTGVSQNPRHKITKRGQNVTFRCDPISEHNRLYWYRQTLGQGPEFLTYFQNEAQLEKSRLLSDRFSAERPKGSFSTLEIQRTEQGDSAMYLCASSLRQGANSPLHFGNGTRLTVT.

The chain combines TRBV5-4 with TRBJ2-1; 7 bases agree with TRBD1. V was clipped by 4 bases and J by 9 bases; unmatched bases: 7. Germline CDR1 and CDR2: SGHNT and YYREEE (reference sequence). This CDR3 has 13 residues. CDR3 loop: CASSRDRRGEQFF. The CDR3 DNA reads TGTGCCAGCAGCAGGGACAGACGGGGTGAGCAGTTCTTC.

The CDR3 bases are TGTGCCAGCAGAGGGACAGTCTCTGGAAACACCATATATTTT. Its protein is CASRGTVSGNTIYF. V gene TRBV6-6 combines with J gene TRBJ1-3; 7 bases are a match to TRBD1. The V gene end was trimmed by 6 bases and the J gene end by 0 bases; junction bases not matched to a gene: 2. The CDR3 has 14 amino acids. Looked up from germline, CDR1 is MNHNY and CDR2 is SVGAGI (reference sequence).